Below are 16 T cell receptor beta chains sequenced from a single sample in a study of T cell responses to AZD1222 COVID-19 vaccine (dated by TCRdb to the early 2020s). Library construction relied on the immunoSEQ multiplex PCR assay. The source is immuneACCESS, and TCRdb retained only in-frame sequences with V and J called. Part of the clones is not carried over; for the studies checked, unresolved V genes explain less than half of this, and the remainder is unexplained. The table for this sample lists under 200,000 clones; about 95% of them were counted only once. Clones ranked in the top ten supply approximately 0.6% of the sample. The time point label on this specimen signifies: baseline before first vaccination. Source: peripheral blood, taken on day 0 of AZD1222 vaccination. These receptors were taken from an adult in good health.

V gene TRBV21-1 combines with J gene TRBJ1-2. TRBV21-1 is a recognized pseudogene. There are 10 residues in the CDR3. The CDR3 here is CASSVYGYTF. CDR3 coding DNA: TGTGCCAGCAGCGTCTATGGCTACACCTTC.

In regard to this clone: At one end the junction does not follow the germline gene, possibly because of a read error. The rearrangement uses TRBV19 and TRBJ1-2; D remains ambiguous. The germline CDR1 and CDR2 sequences are LNHDA and SQIVND (reference sequence). CDR3 length equals 12 residues. This chain's CDR3 is CASSRSLTDLAF. The CDR3 DNA sequence: TGTGCCAGTAGTAGGTCCTTGACCGACCTGGCCTTC.

The chain employs TRBV5-1 and TRBJ1-4, with D uncertain. Germline CDR1 is SGHRS and CDR2 is YFSETQ. V was shortened by 1 base and J by 3 bases, with 13 bases between the two germline ends. The CDR3 contains 16 residues. The CDR3 DNA sequence: TGCGCCAGCAGCTTGTGGGGAAATGTGGCTAATGAAAAACTGTTTTTT. It translates to CASSLWGNVANEKLFF.

This chain joins TRBV6-5 and TRBJ1-3; possible D gene TRBD1, 5 bases. Germline V gene data show CDR1 as MNHEY and CDR2 as SVGAGI. This CDR3 has 12 residues. Trimming stripped 4 bases from V and 15 bases from J, with 16 bases between. CDR3 sequence: CASSSSGGASYF. CDR3 DNA: TGTGCCAGCAGTTCCTCTGGAGGGGCTTCATATTTT.

As concerns this clone: Other nucleotide sequences in the sample specify the same CDR3. V gene TRBV19 combines with J gene TRBJ1-1; D might be TRBD1 (6 bases). The V gene's germline CDR1 is LNHDA and CDR2 SQIVND (reference sequence). The CDR3 runs 13 residues. Trimming stripped 0 bases from V and 4 bases from J, with 6 bases between. The CDR3 here is CASSIDRGTEAFF. As DNA, the CDR3 is TGTGCCAGTAGTATAGACAGGGGCACTGAAGCTTTCTTT.

V and J are TRBV6-5 and TRBJ1-2, with D perhaps matching TRBD1 (6 bases). Germline loops: CDR1 MNHEY, CDR2 SVGAGI. V lost 2 bases and J 4 bases, leaving 17 bases between the germline ends. The CDR3 contains 16 residues. The chain's CDR3 is CASSYIFARGFYGYTF. The CDR3 DNA follows: TGTGCCAGCAGTTACATCTTCGCCAGGGGATTCTATGGCTACACCTTC.

This clone showed up just once. The V call is TRBV19, the J call TRBJ2-1, with D unresolved. The germline V gene encodes CDR1 LNHDA and CDR2 SQIVND (reference sequence). This CDR3 has 17 amino acids. Between the trimmed V and J ends, which lost 1 base and 0 bases, there was a span of 13 bases. CDR3 nucleotide sequence: TGTGCCAGTAGTATAGGGGCCCCAATGCTCTCCTACAATGAGCAGTTCTTC. Encoded protein: CASSIGAPMLSYNEQFF. Complete variable domain (other parts from reference TRBV19 and TRBJ2-1): DGGITQSPKYLFRKEGQNVTLSCEQNLNHDAMYWYRQDPGQGLRLIYYSQIVNDFQKGDIAEGYSVSREKKESFPLTVTSAQKNPTAFYLCASSIGAPMLSYNEQFFGPGTRLTVL.

The V call is TRBV27, the J call TRBJ1-2; D is perhaps TRBD1 (6 bases). V was pared by 5 bases and J by 2 bases, with 18 bases between. Germline lookup yields CDR1 MNHEY and CDR2 SMNVEV (reference sequence). The CDR3 totals 16 residues. The CDR3 sequence: CASSQLGGRENYGYTF. CDR3 nucleotide sequence: TGTGCCAGCAGTCAACTCGGGGGCAGGGAGAACTATGGCTACACCTTC.

The V and J genes are TRBV12-5 and TRBJ2-1, with 10 bases matching TRBD2. From germline, CDR1 is LGHNT and CDR2 FRNRAP. The CDR3 contains 15 residues. The ends lost 5 bases at V and 4 bases at J; junction bases unmatched: 5. CDR3 nucleotide sequence: TGTGCTAGTGGTGCCCGGACTAGCGGATACAATGAGCAGTTCTTC. Encoded protein: CASGARTSGYNEQFF. The whole variable domain, remainder taken from reference TRBV12-5 and TRBJ2-1, is DARVTQTPRHKVTEMGQEVTMRCQPILGHNTVFWYRQTMMQGLELLAYFRNRAPLDDSGMPKDRFSAEMPDATLATLKIQPSEPRDSAVYFCASGARTSGYNEQFFGPGTRLTVL.

The gene calls are TRBV19 and TRBJ1-2; the D gene is possibly TRBD1 (5 bases). The CDR3 covers 16 residues. Trimming took off 5 bases at V and 4 bases at J, with 20 bases between the two ends. Germline CDR1 is LNHDA and CDR2 is SQIVND (reference sequence). The CDR3 spells CASSLPPDPGGYGYTF. In DNA, the CDR3 is TGTGCCAGTAGTCTACCCCCGGACCCGGGGGGCTATGGCTACACCTTC.

CDR3: CASSLGTGRTYEQYF. CDR3 sequence (DNA): TGCGCCAGCAGCTTGGGGACAGGTCGTACCTACGAGCAGTACTTC. The chain couples TRBV5-1 to TRBJ2-7, with 7 bases fitting TRBD1. CDR1 and CDR2 (germline): SGHRS, YFSETQ. J lost 2 bases, V lost 0 bases, and 5 bases had no gene match. This CDR3 is 15 amino acids long.

The rearrangement joins TRBV11-2 to TRBJ2-7; a possible D gene is TRBD2 (5 bases). Trimming took 5 bases from V and 1 from J, leaving 12 bases between them. CDR1 is SGHAT and CDR2 is FQNNGV in the germline V gene. The CDR3 loop spans 14 amino acids. CDR3 nucleotides: TGTGCCAGCAGCCCCGCGGGCCATTCCTACGAGCAGTACTTC. This translates into CASSPAGHSYEQYF. Full variable domain (remainder filled in from reference TRBV11-2 and TRBJ2-7): EAGVAQSPRYKIIEKRQSVAFWCNPISGHATLYWYQQILGQGPKLLIQFQNNGVVDDSQLPKDRFSAERLKGVDSTLKIQPAKLEDSAVYLCASSPAGHSYEQYFGPGTRLTVT.

V usage is TRBV7-2 and J usage is TRBJ1-1; no clear D. V lost 1 base to trimming and J lost 4 bases, with 10 bases between them. The CDR3 consists of 14 residues. Germline CDR1 SGHTA, CDR2 FQGNSA. The CDR3 sequence: CASSLVVGSTEAFF. CDR3 in DNA: TGTGCCAGCAGCTTAGTAGTGGGGAGCACTGAAGCTTTCTTT.

The chain employs TRBV4-1 and TRBJ2-1; TRBD2 aligns across 10 bases. Trimming removed 2 bases from V and 5 bases from J; junction bases left unmatched: 9. Looked up from germline, CDR1 is MGHRA and CDR2 is YSYEKL. The CDR3 spans 17 residues. CDR3 loop: CASSQQPASGSDNEQFF. The CDR3 bases are TGCGCCAGCAGCCAACAACCCGCTAGCGGGAGCGACAATGAGCAGTTCTTC.

The V and J genes are TRBV6-2 or TRBV6-3 and TRBJ2-7, with 8 bases aligning to TRBD2. Germline V lookup: CDR1 MNHEY, CDR2 SVGEGT. The CDR3 contains 14 residues. V dropped 5 bases and J dropped 1; count of bases not matched to a gene: 4. CDR3 loop: CASSQGTSSYEQYF. The CDR3 DNA follows: TGTGCCAGCAGTCAAGGGACTAGTTCCTACGAGCAGTACTTC.

This sequence joins TRBV28 and TRBJ1-2; D not certain. Deletions cut 4 bases from V and 4 bases from J, with 7 bases between. CDR1 is MDHEN and CDR2 is SYDVKM in the germline V gene. This CDR3 region has 12 residues. The CDR3 loop reads CASSSPVYGYTF. The CDR3, as DNA: TGTGCCAGCAGTTCTCCGGTCTATGGCTACACCTTC.